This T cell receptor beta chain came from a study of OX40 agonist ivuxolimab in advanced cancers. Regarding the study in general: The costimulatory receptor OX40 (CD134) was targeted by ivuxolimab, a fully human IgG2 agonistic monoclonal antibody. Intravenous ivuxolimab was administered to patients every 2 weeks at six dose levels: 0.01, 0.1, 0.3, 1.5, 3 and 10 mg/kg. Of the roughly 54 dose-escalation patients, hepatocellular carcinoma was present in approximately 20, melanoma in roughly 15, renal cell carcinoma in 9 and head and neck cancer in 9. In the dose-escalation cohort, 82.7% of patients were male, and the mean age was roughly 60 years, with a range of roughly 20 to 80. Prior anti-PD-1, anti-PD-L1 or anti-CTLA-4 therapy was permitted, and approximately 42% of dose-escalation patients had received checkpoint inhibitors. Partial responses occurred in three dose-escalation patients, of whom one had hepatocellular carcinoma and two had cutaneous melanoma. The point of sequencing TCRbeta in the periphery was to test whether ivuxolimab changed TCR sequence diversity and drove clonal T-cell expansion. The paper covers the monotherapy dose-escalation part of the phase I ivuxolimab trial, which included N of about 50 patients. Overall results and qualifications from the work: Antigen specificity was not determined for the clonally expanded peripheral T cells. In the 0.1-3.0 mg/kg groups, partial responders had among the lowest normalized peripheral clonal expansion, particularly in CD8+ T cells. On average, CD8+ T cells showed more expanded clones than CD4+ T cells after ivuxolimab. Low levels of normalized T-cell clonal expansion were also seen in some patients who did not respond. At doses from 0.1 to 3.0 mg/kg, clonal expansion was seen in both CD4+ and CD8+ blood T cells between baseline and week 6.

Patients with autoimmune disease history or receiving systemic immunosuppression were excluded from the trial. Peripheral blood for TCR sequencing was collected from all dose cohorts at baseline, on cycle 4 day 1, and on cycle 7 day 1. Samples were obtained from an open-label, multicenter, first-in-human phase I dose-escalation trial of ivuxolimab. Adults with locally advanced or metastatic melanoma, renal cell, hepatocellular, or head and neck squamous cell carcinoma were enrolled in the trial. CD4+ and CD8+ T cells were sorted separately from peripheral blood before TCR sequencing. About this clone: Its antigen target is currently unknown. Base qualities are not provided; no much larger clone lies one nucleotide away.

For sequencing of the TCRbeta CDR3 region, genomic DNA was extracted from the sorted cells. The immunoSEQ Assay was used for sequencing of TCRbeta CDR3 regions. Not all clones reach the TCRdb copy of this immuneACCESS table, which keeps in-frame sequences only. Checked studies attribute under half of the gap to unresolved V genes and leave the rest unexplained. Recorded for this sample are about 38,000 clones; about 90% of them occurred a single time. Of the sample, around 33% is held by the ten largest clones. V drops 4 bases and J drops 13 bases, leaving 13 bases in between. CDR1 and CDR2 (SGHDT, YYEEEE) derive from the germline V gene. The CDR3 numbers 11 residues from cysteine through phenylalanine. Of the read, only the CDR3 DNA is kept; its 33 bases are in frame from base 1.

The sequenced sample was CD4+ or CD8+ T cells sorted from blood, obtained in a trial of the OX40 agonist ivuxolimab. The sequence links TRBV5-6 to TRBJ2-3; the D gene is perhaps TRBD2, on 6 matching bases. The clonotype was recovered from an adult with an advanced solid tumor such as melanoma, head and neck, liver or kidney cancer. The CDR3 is CASSQGGREYF. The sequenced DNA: TGTGCCAGCAGCCAGGGAGGCCGAGAGTATTTT.